This paragraph covers one T cell receptor beta chain sequence. Its antigen remains unknown. This entry is derived from a study of T cell responses to AZD1222 COVID-19 vaccine. Findings and caveats of the study: Just 5 or 6 AZD1222 recipients tested seropositive at baseline. Clonal diversity may have been underestimated, and the donors were mostly white British, with more females than males.

Sequencing used immunoSEQ multiplex PCR; TCRdb keeps in-frame clones, though not all of them. Of more than 85,000 clones detected, around 93% appear once; the ten largest clones hold 6% to 8%. V lost 6 bases and J 8 bases, leaving 19 bases between the germline ends. CDR1 LGHDT and CDR2 YNNKEL come from the germline V gene (reference sequence). This CDR3 contains 14 residues. The rearrangement links TRBV3-1 (or the pseudogene TRBV3-2) to TRBJ1-2; D possibly corresponds to TRBD1 (6 bases). Sequenced material: peripheral blood, taken on day 0 of AZD1222 vaccination. The TCR originated in an adult in good health. The CDR3 DNA is TGTGCCAGCAGTCCCCTCCAGGGGAGCGAAGGCTACACCTTC. Protein sequence: CASSPLQGSEGYTF.